Shown below are 3 T cell receptor beta chains from a single sample sequenced in a study of blood T cell repertoires in COVID-19. Data came from immunoSEQ multiplex PCR; TCRdb stores just in-frame clones and leaves some out. The data hold 220,000 or so clones, with roughly 83% observed a single time. Source material: PBMCs or T cells enriched from blood (not recorded which). The origin of the receptors is a woman between 35 and 50 years old with acute COVID-19.

The chain links TRBV3-1 (or the pseudogene TRBV3-2) to TRBJ1-3; the D gene is possibly TRBD1 (5 bases). V was pared by 3 bases and J by 0 bases, with 12 bases between. The CDR3 is 16 amino acids. Germline V gene lookup returns CDR1 LGHDT and CDR2 YNNKEL (reference sequence). DNA of the CDR3: TGTGCCAGCAGCCAGCGGACACGTAGCTCTGGAAACACCATATATTTT. This encodes CASSQRTRSSGNTIYF.

The V and J genes are TRBV10-3 and TRBJ1-5; unclear D gene. V was cut by 5 bases and J by 6 bases, with 2 bases left in between. Germline V gene sequence: CDR1 ENHRY, CDR2 SYGVKD. The length of the CDR3 is 10 residues. Here the CDR3 reads CAISLQPQHF. The CDR3 region has the DNA TGTGCCATCAGTCTTCAGCCCCAGCATTTT.

The J gene is TRBJ2-1, the V gene TRBV24-1; D may be TRBD2 (5 bases). Germline lookup yields CDR1 KGHDR and CDR2 SFDVKD. Trimming left V 0 bases short and J 6 bases short, with 11 bases between. This CDR3 is 15 amino acids long. This CDR3 reads CATSDLPGLTNEQFF. The DNA for the CDR3 is TGTGCCACCAGTGATTTGCCTGGACTTACCAATGAGCAGTTCTTC.